This TCR beta chain was documented in a study of beta chain features in type 1 diabetes. Whole-study context: Cell yields, gender and age were similar in healthy donors and patients. Sorted cells examined across all samples numbered 107,917,701. The study, taken as a whole, reports: Shorter TCRB CDR3s, moderately but significantly so, marked every one of the four CD4+ subsets in Type 1 diabetes patients.

With 0 bases removed from V and 4 bases from J, the gap between germline ends came to 15 bases. Germline V CDR1 and CDR2: SGHNT, YYREEE (reference sequence). The CDR3 runs 16 residues. Of note for this clone: The antigen is not known.

Isolated RNA was reverse transcribed in full, so expressed TCRB transcripts were sequenced. Libraries were prepared by immunoSEQ multiplex PCR; TCRdb keeps only in-frame clonotypes and omits some of them. This repertoire shows roughly 610,000 clones, around a sixth found once; its top ten account for 0.093%. The TCR comes from a man between 18 and 35 years old in good health. The source material was naive CD4+ T cells from blood. The gene calls are TRBV5-4 and TRBJ2-3; D could derive from TRBD1 or TRBD2 (7 bases each). CDR3 bases: TGTGCCAGCAGCTTGGCAGGGGGAGGGGCGGCAGATACGCAGTATTTT. This encodes CASSLAGGGAADTQYF.